This T cell receptor beta chain is from a study of T cell repertoires in cytomegalovirus infection. Whole-study context: CMV epitopes, recently identified HLA-C-restricted and well-studied HLA-B-restricted, were used. Study conclusions and caveats: In two of eight donors, the top clonotype was HLA-C-restricted CMV-specific. The cumulative frequency of public TCR beta families identified carriers of CMV plus the relevant HLA.

CDR3 length: 12 amino acids. V was shortened by 11 bases and J by 0 bases, with 10 bases between the two germline ends. CDR1 is LNHNV and CDR2 is YYDKDF in the germline V gene (reference sequence). As regards this clonotype: What it recognizes is unknown.

Using its own MiXCR run on the reads, TCRdb lists one record per CDR3 protein. The data contain around 500,000 distinct CDR3 sequences, more than 40% of them singletons. The input for sequencing was cultured PBMCs, taken from culture after CMV antigen stimulation. This TCR was recovered from a human donor in good health (CMV status not recorded). Some clones in this sample may be carry-over from other donors' samples. This sequence joins TRBV15 and TRBJ1-1, with no clear D. The CDR3 DNA sequence: TGTGCCTCCATTAGATTGAACACTGAAGCTTTCTTT. Translating it yields CASIRLNTEAFF.